Here is one TCR beta chain with its context. This sample stems from a study of blood T cell repertoires in COVID-19. TCRdb's copy holds only in-frame clones and misses some; the assay was immunoSEQ multiplex PCR. The sample lists a few hundred thousand clones, about 91% occurring once. Germline V lookup: CDR1 SNHLY, CDR2 FYNNEI. The CDR3 runs to 17 residues. V lost 4 bases and J 4 bases, leaving 22 bases between the germline ends. The chain combines TRBV2 with TRBJ1-1; possibly TRBD1 for D (5 bases). The sequenced sample consisted of PBMCs or T cells enriched from blood (not recorded which). This TCR was recovered from a man between 18 and 35 years old with acute COVID-19. CDR3 DNA: TGTGCCAGCAGTGTTTTGGACAAGTCCCGTTCGGGCACTGAAGCTTTCTTT. This sequence encodes CASSVLDKSRSGTEAFF.